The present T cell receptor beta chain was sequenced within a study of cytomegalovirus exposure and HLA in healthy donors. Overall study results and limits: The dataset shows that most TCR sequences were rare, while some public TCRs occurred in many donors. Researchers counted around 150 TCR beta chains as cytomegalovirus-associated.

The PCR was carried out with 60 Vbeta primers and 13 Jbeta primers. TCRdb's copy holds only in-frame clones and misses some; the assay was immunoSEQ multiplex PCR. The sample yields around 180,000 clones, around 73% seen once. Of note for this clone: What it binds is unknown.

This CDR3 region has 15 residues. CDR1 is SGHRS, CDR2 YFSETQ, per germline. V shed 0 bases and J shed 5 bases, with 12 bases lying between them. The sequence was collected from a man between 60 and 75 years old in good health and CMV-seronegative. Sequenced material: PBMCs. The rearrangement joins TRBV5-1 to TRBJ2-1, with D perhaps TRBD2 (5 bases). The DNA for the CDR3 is TGCGCCAGCAGCTTGGAGAGGGCTATAAACAATGAGCAGTTCTTC. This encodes CASSLERAINNEQFF.